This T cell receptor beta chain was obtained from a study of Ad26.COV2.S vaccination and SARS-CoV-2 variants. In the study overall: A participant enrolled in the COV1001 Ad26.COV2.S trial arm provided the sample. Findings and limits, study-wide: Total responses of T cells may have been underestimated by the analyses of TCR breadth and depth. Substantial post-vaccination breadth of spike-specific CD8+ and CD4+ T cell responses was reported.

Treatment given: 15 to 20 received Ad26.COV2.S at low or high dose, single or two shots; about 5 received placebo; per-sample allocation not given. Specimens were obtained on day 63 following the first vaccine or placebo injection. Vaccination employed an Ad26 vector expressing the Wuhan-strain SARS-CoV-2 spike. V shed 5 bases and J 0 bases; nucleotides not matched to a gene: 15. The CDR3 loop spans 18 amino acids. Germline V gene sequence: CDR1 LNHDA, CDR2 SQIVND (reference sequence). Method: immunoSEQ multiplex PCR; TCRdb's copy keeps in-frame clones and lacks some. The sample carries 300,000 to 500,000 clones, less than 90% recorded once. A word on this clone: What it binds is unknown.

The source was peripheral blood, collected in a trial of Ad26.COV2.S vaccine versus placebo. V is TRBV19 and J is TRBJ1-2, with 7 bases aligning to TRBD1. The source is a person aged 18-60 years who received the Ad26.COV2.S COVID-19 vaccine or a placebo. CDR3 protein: CASSPEGTDRLSNYGYTF. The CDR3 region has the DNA TGTGCCAGTAGTCCAGAGGGGACAGATCGGCTTTCTAACTATGGCTACACCTTC.